The 4 T cell receptor beta chains in this list originate from one sample, sequenced in a study of CD8+CD57+ T cells in acquired aplastic anemia. Previously, flow cytometry had revealed CD8+CD57+ cell expansion in the patients chosen for sequencing. TCR beta VDJ and CDR3 profiles were obtained from a genomic DNA template. One entry per CDR3 protein, called by TCRdb with MiXCR from the reads. The table has about 200,000 distinct CDR3 sequences, more than 55% seen once; the top ten hold about 60%. Sample: sorted CD4+, CD8+, or CD8+CD57+ T cells (not recorded which) from PBMCs. The receptor source for this set is a human donor with aplastic anemia.

The CDR3 DNA follows: TGTGCCAGCACCTCCGGGGACAGGGTGAACACCGGGGAGCTGTTTTTT. It translates to CASTSGDRVNTGELFF. This rearrangement joins TRBV11-2 to TRBJ2-2, with 9 positions matching TRBD1. CDR3 length equals 16 residues. Germline V gene data show CDR1 as SGHAT and CDR2 as FQNNGV. Unmatched junction bases numbered 7, after V lost 7 bases and J lost 1 base. The full variable domain, completed using reference TRBV11-2 and TRBJ2-2, is EAGVAQSPRYKIIEKRQSVAFWCNPISGHATLYWYQQILGQGPKLLIQFQNNGVVDDSQLPKDRFSAERLKGVDSTLKIQPAKLEDSAVYLCASTSGDRVNTGELFFGEGSRLTVL.

On this clonotype: A much bigger clone sits one base away, suggesting this may be a read error. The V call is TRBV9, the J call TRBJ2-1; TRBD2 matches 9 bases. The CDR3 is 15 residues long. The germline V gene encodes CDR1 SGDLS and CDR2 YYNGEE. V shed 4 bases, J shed 9 bases, and the junction held 11 bases outside the gene matches. As DNA, the CDR3 is TGTGCCAGCAGCCCTAGCGGGGTCCCTGGGAGTGAGCAGTTCTTC. Protein sequence: CASSPSGVPGSEQFF.

V gene TRBV20-1 combines with J gene TRBJ1-1, with 10 bases aligning to TRBD1. The V segment lost 5 bases and the J segment 3 bases; nucleotides outside the gene matches: 3. Germline V gene lookup returns CDR1 DFQATT and CDR2 SNEGSKA (reference sequence). The CDR3 runs to 13 residues. CDR3 in DNA: TGCAGTGCTTTTGACAGGGGGCACACTGAAGCTTTCTTT. Protein sequence: CSAFDRGHTEAFF.

Judged by abundance, this clonotype is medium-sized (0.01 to 0.1%). The CDR3, as DNA: TGCAGTGCTAGAGGGGACAGCAACTATGGCTACACCTTC. This codes for CSARGDSNYGYTF. The rearrangement links TRBV20-1 to TRBJ1-2; 7 bases are shared with TRBD1. Germline loops: CDR1 DFQATT, CDR2 SNEGSKA (reference sequence). The CDR3 totals 13 residues. Germline trimming cut 1 base from V and 2 bases from J; bases unmatched to any gene: 1.